The 8 T cell receptor beta chains below come from one sample, sequenced in a study of blood T cells in healthy people across ages. The authors ran a second PCR of roughly 7 to 11 cycles using a sample-barcoded 5' primer and a J-beta primer mix. TCRdb reanalysed the 5' RACE reads using MiXCR and keeps one entry per CDR3 protein. The sample lists approximately 780,000 distinct CDR3 sequences, roughly 25% occurring once. These data also featured in a second study, about T cells of mothers and their children.

The sample taken for sequencing was blood. Receptors were obtained from a boy younger than 18 in good health.

This clonotype has a handful of counts. The rearrangement uses TRBV11-2 and TRBJ2-5; D not certain. Trimming shortened V by 7 bases and J by 4 bases, and 7 bases separated the two germline ends. Germline CDR1 reads SGHAT; CDR2 reads FQNNGV. The length of the CDR3 is 11 residues. CDR3 in amino acids: CASTVGETQYF. CDR3 sequence (DNA): TGTGCCAGCACGGTAGGAGAGACCCAGTACTTC.

The CDR3: CASSPGNGEETQYF. The DNA for the CDR3 is TGCGCCAGCAGCCCGGGGAACGGGGAAGAGACCCAGTACTTC. The chain combines TRBV5-1 with TRBJ2-5; tentatively, D is TRBD2 (5 bases). From germline, CDR1 is SGHRS and CDR2 YFSETQ. This CDR3 has 14 amino acids. Between the trimmed V and J ends, which lost 4 bases and 3 bases, there was a span of 13 bases.

The chain employs TRBV9 and TRBJ1-4; a possible D gene is TRBD1 (6 bases). The CDR3 loop spans 17 amino acids. V lost 3 bases to trimming and J lost 7 bases, with 22 bases between them. The germline gives CDR1 SGDLS, CDR2 YYNGEE. The DNA for the CDR3 is TGTGCCAGCAGCGCCGAGACGATTTTGAAAGGGGGTGAAAAACTGTTTTTT. As protein: CASSAETILKGGEKLFF.

The gene calls are TRBV19 and TRBJ2-5; the match to TRBD1 covers 8 bases. Near its end, the DNA agrees better with TRBJ2-7, so the J call may be wrong. The CDR3 contains 15 residues. The V gene's germline CDR1 is LNHDA and CDR2 SQIVND (reference sequence). CDR3: CASSIGTGRNYEQYF. DNA for the CDR3: TGTGCCAGTAGTATAGGGACAGGGCGCAACTACGAGCAGTACTTC.

The chain employs TRBV2 and TRBJ2-3; 11 bases map to TRBD2. V trimming: 10 bases; J trimming: 2 bases; junction bases outside the gene matches: 8. The germline V gene encodes CDR1 SNHLY and CDR2 FYNNEI. The CDR3 loop spans 15 amino acids. DNA of the CDR3: TGTGCCACGAGAGGACTAGCGGGTTCCACAGATACGCAGTATTTT. Translated, it gives CATRGLAGSTDTQYF.

The chain joins TRBV28 to TRBJ1-4; tentatively, D is TRBD1 (5 bases). The V gene lost 5 bases and the J gene lost 2 bases, with 12 bases spanning the gap. Germline loops: CDR1 MDHEN, CDR2 SYDVKM. The length of the CDR3 is 15 residues. CDR3 DNA: TGTGCCAGCAGTGCTGCAGGGAGGACTAATGAAAAACTGTTTTTT. Protein product: CASSAAGRTNEKLFF.

This clonotype was recorded a few times. V usage is TRBV28 and J usage is TRBJ2-5, with D unresolved. Judging by the DNA end, TRBJ2-7 fits better; the J call may be wrong. The CDR3 length is 15 residues. Looked up from germline, CDR1 is MDHEN and CDR2 is SYDVKM. This CDR3 is CASRDTGPRVYEQYF. The CDR3 DNA reads as TGTGCCAGCAGAGATACGGGTCCTCGGGTTTACGAGCAGTACTTC.

This clonotype came up a few times. The chain recombines TRBV29-1 with TRBJ1-4; maybe TRBD1 (5 bases). The V end was cut by 4 bases, the J end by 8 bases, with 11 bases between. CDR1 SQVTM and CDR2 ANQGSEA come from the germline V gene. This CDR3 spans 12 amino acids. This CDR3 reads CSVAEKGEKLFF. Here the CDR3 DNA reads TGCAGCGTTGCGGAGAAGGGGGAAAAACTGTTTTTT.